This T cell receptor (beta chain) derives from a study of blood T cell repertoires in COVID-19 (dated by TCRdb to 2019 to 2021). Describing the broader study: The collaborator samples originated in the United States, Italy and Spain and spanned the acute and convalescent phases of COVID-19. The prospective study material was composed of cDNA or gDNA derived from T cells, B-cell-depleted T cells, or PBMCs. The samples were drawn from the first 160 participants of the ongoing ImmuneRACE study and from 1,254 subjects provided by 6 global collaborators. Sample metadata almost always included a de-identified subject ID, COVID-19 status, age in years and sex. Where available, HLA class I and class II types were obtained from metadata supplied by the sample provider rather than from assay-based typing. The dataset comprised deeply sampled blood TCRbeta repertoires from subjects exposed to, actively infected with, or recovered from COVID-19. The repertoires were released in a freely available public database intended as a resource for research on the immune response to SARS-CoV-2.

What the authors observed across the whole study: Clinical and demographic metadata were provided uncurated, with the amount varying by source and participant.

TCRbeta CDR3 regions were amplified from genomic DNA using the immunoSEQ Assay, a bias-controlled multiplex PCR. The published analysis was carried out like this. The number of nucleated cells in each sample was estimated from the amplification of reference gene primers within the assay. To quantify the absolute abundance of each unique TCRbeta CDR3 rearrangement, sequence reads were collapsed and filtered. Productive Simpson clonality was computed per sample as the square root of Simpson's diversity index over productive rearrangements. The table was pulled from immuneACCESS by TCRdb, which kept in-frame rearrangements only. Such tables lose some clones; where checked, under half of the loss comes from unresolved V genes, and the rest has no known cause. V and J calls and clone size come straight from that table; D and trimming were deduced from the DNA. For this sample the table gives approximately 53,000 clones, of which around 80% were detected only once. About 22% of the sample is taken by the ten largest.

Collaborating institutions collected whole blood in K2EDTA tubes following their own protocols. For TCRbeta analysis, collaborators shipped samples in one of three forms: frozen whole blood, isolated PBMCs, or DNA extracted from either of those sample types. For this clone: It lacks a known antigen. No much larger clone is present one base from it, and per-base qualities are unavailable.

The CDR3 goes from the cysteine to the phenylalanine over 13 residues. The retained sequence is limited to the CDR3, 39 bases, with the frame set at the first base. The junction carries 8 bases between V and J, which are trimmed by 3 bases and 3 bases respectively. The germline V gene encodes CDR1 KGHSH and CDR2 LQKENI. Material: peripheral blood. This clonotype originated in a woman aged 55-75 years with acute or convalescent COVID-19. The chain was built from TRBV18 and TRBJ1-2, with TRBD1 perhaps the D gene, on 5 matching bases. The CDR3 protein sequence reads: CASSPGGHYGYTF. Here is the DNA: TGTGCCAGCTCACCGGGGGGACACTATGGCTACACCTTC.